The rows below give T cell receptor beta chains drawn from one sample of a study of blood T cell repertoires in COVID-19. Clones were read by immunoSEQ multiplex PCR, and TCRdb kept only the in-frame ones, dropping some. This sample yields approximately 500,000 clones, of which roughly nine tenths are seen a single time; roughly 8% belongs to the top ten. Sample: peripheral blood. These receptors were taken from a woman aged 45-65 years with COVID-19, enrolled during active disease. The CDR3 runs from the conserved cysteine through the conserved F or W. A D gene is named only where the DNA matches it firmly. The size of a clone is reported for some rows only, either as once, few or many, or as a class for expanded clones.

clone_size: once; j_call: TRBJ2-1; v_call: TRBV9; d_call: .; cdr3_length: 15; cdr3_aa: CASSFISEGRGEQFF; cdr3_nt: TGTGCCAGCAGCTTCATTAGCGAGGGCCGGGGTGAGCAGTTCTTC
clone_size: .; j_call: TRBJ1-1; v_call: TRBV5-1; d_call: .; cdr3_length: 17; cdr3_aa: CASSLGAGASMNTEAFF; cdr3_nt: TGCGCCAGCAGCTTGGGGGCGGGGGCCAGCATGAACACTGAAGCTTTCTTT
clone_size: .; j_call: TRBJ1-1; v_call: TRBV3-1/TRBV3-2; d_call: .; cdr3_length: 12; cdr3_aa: CASNQGNTEAFF; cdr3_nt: TGTGCCAGCAATCAGGGGAACACTGAAGCTTTCTTT
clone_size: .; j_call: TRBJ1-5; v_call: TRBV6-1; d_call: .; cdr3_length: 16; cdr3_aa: CASSEVGAGENQPQHF; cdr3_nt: TGTGCCAGCAGTGAGGTAGGGGCAGGGGAAAATCAGCCCCAGCATTTT
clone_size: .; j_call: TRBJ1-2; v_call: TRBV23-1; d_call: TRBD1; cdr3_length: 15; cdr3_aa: CASSQFPQGVDGYTF; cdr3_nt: TGCGCCAGCAGTCAATTCCCGCAGGGGGTGGATGGCTACACCTTC
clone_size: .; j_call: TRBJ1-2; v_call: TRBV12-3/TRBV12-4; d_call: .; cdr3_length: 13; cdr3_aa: CASSLTAPPSYTF; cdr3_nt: TGTGCCAGCAGTCTAACTGCACCTCCTAGCTACACCTTC
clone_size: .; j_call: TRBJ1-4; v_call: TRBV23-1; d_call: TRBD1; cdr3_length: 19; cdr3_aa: CASSHPGTGETSTNEKLFF; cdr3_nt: TGCGCCAGCAGTCACCCAGGGACAGGAGAAACCTCAACTAATGAAAAACTGTTTTTT
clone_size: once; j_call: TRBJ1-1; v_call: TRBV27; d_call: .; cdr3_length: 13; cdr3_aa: CASKRGMNTEAFF; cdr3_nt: TGTGCCAGCAAAAGAGGGATGAACACTGAAGCTTTCTTT
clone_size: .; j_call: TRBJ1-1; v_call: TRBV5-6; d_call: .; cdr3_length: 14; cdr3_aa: CASSWREGNTEAFF; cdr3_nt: TGTGCCAGCAGCTGGAGAGAAGGGAACACTGAAGCTTTCTTT
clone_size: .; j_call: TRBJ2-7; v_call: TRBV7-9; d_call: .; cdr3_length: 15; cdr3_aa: CASSLVGRGVYEQYF; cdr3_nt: TGTGCCAGCAGCTTAGTGGGCAGGGGGGTCTACGAGCAGTACTTC
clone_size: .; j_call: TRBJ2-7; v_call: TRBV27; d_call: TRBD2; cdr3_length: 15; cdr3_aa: CASSRPGLASHEQYF; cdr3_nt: TGTGCCAGCAGTAGGCCGGGACTAGCGTCGCACGAGCAGTACTTC
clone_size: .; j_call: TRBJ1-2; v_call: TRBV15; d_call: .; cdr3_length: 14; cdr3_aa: CATSREERVHGYTF; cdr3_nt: TGTGCCACCAGCAGAGAGGAACGGGTCCATGGCTACACCTTC
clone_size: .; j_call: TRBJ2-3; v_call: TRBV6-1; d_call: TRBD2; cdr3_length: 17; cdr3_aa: CASSEAGAGGFTDTQYF; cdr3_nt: TGTGCCAGCAGTGAAGCGGGCGCGGGGGGCTTCACAGATACGCAGTATTTT
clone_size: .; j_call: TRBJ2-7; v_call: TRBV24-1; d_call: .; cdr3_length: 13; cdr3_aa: CATSDPTEYEQYF; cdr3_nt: TGTGCCACCAGTGATCCGACAGAGTACGAGCAGTACTTC
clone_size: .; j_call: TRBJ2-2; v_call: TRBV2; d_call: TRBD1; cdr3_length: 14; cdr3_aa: CASSVNRGHGELFF; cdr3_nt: TGTGCCAGCAGTGTAAACAGGGGGCACGGGGAGCTGTTTTTT
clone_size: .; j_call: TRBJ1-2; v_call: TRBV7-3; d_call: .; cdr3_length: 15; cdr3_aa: CASSLTSGRNYGYTF; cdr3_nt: TGTGCCAGCAGCTTAACGTCAGGGCGGAACTATGGCTACACCTTC
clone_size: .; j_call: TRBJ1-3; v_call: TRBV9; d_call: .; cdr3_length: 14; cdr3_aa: CASSVAGFGNTIYF; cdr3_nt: TGTGCCAGCAGCGTAGCAGGGTTTGGAAACACCATATATTTT
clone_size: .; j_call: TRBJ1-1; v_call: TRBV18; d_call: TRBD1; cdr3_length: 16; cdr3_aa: CASSPGIQGARTEAFF; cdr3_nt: TGTGCCAGCTCACCGGGGATACAGGGGGCAAGAACTGAAGCTTTCTTT
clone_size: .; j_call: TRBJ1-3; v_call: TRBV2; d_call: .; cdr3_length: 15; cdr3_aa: CASSDDSFLRDTIYF; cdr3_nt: TGTGCCAGCAGTGACGACAGCTTTCTGAGAGACACCATATATTTT
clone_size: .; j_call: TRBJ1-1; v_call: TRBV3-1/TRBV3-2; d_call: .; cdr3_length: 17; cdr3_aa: CASSPIIRDRRRTEAFF; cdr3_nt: TGTGCCAGCAGCCCAATTATTCGAGACAGGAGGAGGACTGAAGCTTTCTTT
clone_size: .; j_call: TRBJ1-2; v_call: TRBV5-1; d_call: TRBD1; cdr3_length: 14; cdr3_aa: CASSPRGGDYGYTF; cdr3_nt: TGCGCCAGCAGCCCCCGAGGGGGCGACTATGGCTACACCTTC
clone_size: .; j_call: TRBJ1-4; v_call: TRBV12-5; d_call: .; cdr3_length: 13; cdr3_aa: CASGLTPGEKLFF; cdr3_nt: TGTGCTAGTGGTTTGACCCCAGGGGAAAAACTGTTTTTT
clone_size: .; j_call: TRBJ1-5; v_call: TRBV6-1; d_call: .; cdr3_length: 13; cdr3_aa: CASSEQGGAPQHF; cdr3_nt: TGTGCCAGCAGTGAGCAAGGGGGAGCGCCCCAGCATTTT
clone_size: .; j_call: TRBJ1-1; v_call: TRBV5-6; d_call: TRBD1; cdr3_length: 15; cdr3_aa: CASSPGTGRNTEAFF; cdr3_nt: TGTGCCAGCAGCCCGGGGACAGGGCGGAACACTGAAGCTTTCTTT
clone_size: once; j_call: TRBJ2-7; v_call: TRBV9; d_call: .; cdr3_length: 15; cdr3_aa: CASSVDLALPYEQYF; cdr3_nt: TGTGCCAGCAGCGTAGATTTAGCACTCCCTTACGAGCAGTACTTC
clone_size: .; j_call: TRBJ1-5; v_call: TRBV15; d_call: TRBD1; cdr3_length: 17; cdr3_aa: CATSRDPVAGGNQPQHF; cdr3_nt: TGTGCCACCAGCAGAGATCCCGTGGCAGGGGGAAATCAGCCCCAGCATTTT
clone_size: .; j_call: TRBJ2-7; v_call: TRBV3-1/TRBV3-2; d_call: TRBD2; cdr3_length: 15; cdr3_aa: CASSQGRGGTYEQYF; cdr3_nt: TGTGCCAGCAGCCAAGGGCGGGGGGGAACCTACGAGCAGTACTTC
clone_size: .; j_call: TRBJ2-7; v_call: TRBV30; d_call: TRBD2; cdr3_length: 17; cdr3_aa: CAWTLGVAGGSSYEQYF; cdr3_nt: TGTGCCTGGACCTTGGGGGTAGCGGGGGGAAGCTCCTACGAGCAGTACTTC
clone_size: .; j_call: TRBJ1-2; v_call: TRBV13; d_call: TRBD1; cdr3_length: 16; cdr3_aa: CASSLTPGQFSGGYTF; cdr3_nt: TGTGCCAGCAGCTTAACCCCGGGACAGTTTTCAGGTGGCTACACCTTC
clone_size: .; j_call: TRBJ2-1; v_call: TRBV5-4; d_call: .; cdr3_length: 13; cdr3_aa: CASSIREDNEQFF; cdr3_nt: TGTGCCAGCAGCATAAGGGAGGACAATGAGCAGTTCTTC
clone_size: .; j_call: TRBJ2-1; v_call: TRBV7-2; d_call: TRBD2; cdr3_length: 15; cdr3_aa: CASSRSGGVGGEQFF; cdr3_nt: TGTGCCAGCAGCCGTAGCGGGGGGGTCGGTGGTGAGCAGTTCTTC
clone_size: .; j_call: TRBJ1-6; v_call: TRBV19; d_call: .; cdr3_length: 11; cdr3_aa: CASSSGSPLHF; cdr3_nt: TGTGCCAGTAGTAGCGGTTCACCCCTCCACTTT
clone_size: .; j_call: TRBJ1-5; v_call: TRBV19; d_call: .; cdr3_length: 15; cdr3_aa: CASSLNRYSNQPQHF; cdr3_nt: TGTGCCAGTAGTTTAAACAGATATAGCAATCAGCCCCAGCATTTT
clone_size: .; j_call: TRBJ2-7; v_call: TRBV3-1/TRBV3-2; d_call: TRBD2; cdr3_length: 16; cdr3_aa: CASSPPGLAGANEQYF; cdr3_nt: TGTGCCAGCAGCCCCCCGGGACTAGCGGGGGCCAACGAGCAGTACTTC
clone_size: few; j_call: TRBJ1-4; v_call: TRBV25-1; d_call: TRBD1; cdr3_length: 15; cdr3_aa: CASSDRGPTNEKLFF; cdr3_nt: TGTGCCAGCAGTGATAGGGGGCCGACTAATGAAAAACTGTTTTTT
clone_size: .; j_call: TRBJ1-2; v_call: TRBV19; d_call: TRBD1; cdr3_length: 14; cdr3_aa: CASTLSTTGGGYTF; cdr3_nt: TGTGCCAGTACCTTATCGACGACAGGGGGCGGATACACCTTC
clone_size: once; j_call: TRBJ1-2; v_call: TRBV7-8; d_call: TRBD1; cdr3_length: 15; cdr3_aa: CASSLWRDSSLDSTF; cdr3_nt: TGTGCCAGCAGCCTCTGGCGGGACAGCTCGTTGGACAGCACCTTC
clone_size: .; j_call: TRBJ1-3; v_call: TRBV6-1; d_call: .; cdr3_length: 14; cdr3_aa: CASSEWARGNTIYF; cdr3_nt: TGTGCCAGCAGTGAATGGGCACGAGGAAACACCATATATTTT
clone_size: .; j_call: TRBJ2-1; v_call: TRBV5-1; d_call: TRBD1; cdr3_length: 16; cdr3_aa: CASSLAGGSSYNEQFF; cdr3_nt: TGCGCCAGCAGCTTGGCAGGGGGTAGCTCCTACAATGAGCAGTTCTTC
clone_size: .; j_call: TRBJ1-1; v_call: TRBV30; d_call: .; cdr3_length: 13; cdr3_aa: CAWSVGGDTEAFF; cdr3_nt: TGTGCCTGGAGTGTGGGGGGAGACACTGAAGCTTTCTTT
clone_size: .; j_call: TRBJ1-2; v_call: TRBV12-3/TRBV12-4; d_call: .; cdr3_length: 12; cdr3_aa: CASSLGENGYTF; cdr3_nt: TGTGCCAGCAGTTTAGGGGAGAATGGCTACACCTTC
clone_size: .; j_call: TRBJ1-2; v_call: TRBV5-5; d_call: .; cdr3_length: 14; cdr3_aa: CASSLKNREYGYTF; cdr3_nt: TGTGCCAGCAGCTTGAAGAACAGGGAATATGGCTACACCTTC
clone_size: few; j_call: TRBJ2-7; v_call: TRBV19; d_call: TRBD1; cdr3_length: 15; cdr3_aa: CASSPGQGLTYEQYF; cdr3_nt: TGTGCCAGTAGTCCGGGACAGGGGCTTACGTACGAGCAGTACTTC
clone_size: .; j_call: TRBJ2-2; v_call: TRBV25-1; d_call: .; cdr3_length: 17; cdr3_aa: CASSGAVGPLNTGELFF; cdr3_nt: TGTGCCAGCAGTGGTGCGGTGGGGCCCCTCAACACCGGGGAGCTGTTTTTT
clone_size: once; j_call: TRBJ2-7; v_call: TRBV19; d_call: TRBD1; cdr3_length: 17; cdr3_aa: CASSPIGTGEPSYEQYF; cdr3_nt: TGTGCCAGTAGCCCAATCGGGACAGGGGAACCCTCCTACGAGCAGTACTTC
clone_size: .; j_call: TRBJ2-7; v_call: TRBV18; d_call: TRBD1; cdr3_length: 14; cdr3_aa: CASSPGQASYEQYF; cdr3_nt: TGTGCCAGCTCCCCGGGACAGGCATCCTACGAGCAGTACTTC
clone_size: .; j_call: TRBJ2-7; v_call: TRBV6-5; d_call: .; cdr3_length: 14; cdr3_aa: CASSYRSYDYEQYF; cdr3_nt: TGTGCCAGCAGTTATAGAAGTTACGACTACGAGCAGTACTTC
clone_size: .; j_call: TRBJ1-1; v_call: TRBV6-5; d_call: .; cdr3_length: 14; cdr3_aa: CASSPGGILTEAFF; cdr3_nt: TGTGCCAGCAGCCCGGGGGGGATTCTAACTGAAGCTTTCTTT
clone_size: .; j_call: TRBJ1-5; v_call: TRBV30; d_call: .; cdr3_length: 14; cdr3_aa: CAWSPISGGQPQHF; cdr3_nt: TGTGCCTGGAGTCCCATTTCGGGAGGCCAGCCCCAGCATTTT
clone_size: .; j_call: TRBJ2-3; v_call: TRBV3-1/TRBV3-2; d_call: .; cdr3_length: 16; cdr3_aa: CASSQSLRTRTDTQYF; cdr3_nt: TGTGCCAGCAGCCAAAGTCTGCGGACACGCACAGATACGCAGTATTTT
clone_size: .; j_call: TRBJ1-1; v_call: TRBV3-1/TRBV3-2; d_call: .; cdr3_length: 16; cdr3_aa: CASSRREPYMNTEAFF; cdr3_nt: TGTGCCAGCAGCCGCCGGGAGCCCTACATGAACACTGAAGCTTTCTTT
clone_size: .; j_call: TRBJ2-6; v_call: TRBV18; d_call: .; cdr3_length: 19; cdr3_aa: CASSPRFGWGGRGANVLTF; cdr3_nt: TGTGCCAGCTCACCAAGGTTCGGTTGGGGGGGCAGAGGGGCCAACGTCCTGACTTTC
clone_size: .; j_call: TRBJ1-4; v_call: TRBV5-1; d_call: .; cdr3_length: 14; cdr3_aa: CASSLEQGDEKLFF; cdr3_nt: TGCGCCAGCAGCTTGGAACAGGGTGATGAAAAACTGTTTTTT
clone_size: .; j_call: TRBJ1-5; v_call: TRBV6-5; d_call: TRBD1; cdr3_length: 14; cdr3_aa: CASTPGGPNQPQHF; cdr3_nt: TGTGCCAGCACCCCAGGGGGGCCAAATCAGCCCCAGCATTTT
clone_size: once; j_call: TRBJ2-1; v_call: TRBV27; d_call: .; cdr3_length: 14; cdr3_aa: CASSFAPSNNEQFF; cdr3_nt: TGTGCCAGCAGTTTTGCCCCTAGCAACAATGAGCAGTTCTTC
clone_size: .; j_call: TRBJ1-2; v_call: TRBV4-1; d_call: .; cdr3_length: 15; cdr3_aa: CASSQPRDYFYGYTF; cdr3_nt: TGCGCCAGCAGCCAACCCAGGGACTACTTCTATGGCTACACCTTC
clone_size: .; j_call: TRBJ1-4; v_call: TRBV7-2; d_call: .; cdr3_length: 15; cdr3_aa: CASSFQAPTNEKLFF; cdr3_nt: TGTGCCAGCAGCTTTCAGGCTCCAACTAATGAAAAACTGTTTTTT
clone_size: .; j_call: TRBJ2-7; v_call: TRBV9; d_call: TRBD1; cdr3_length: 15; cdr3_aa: CASSAGQGSLSEQYF; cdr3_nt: TGTGCCAGCAGCGCGGGACAGGGATCCCTCTCCGAGCAGTACTTC